Following are 8 T cell receptor beta chains from one sample sequenced in a study of blood T cells in healthy people across ages (dated by TCRdb to about 2015). Libraries came from 5' RACE. The data were produced on an Illumina HiSeq 2500. The second PCR ran for roughly 6 to 11 cycles and used a J-beta primer mix along with a sample-barcoded 5' primer. TCRdb reran the public reads through fastp at Q25 and MiXCR, keeping productive beta chains. A single entry per CDR3 protein holds the most common genes and DNA from its merged rows. The sample data list some 880,000 distinct CDR3 sequences, and about 37% of these were observed just once. The ten largest clones take up 10% to 15% of the sample. The sample consisted of blood. The receptors were sampled from a young man in good health.

The DNA of the CDR3 is TGTGCCAGCAGCTTAGAGGGGGCGTGGGGCTACACCTTC. The encoded protein is CASSLEGAWGYTF. This sequence joins TRBV7-2 and TRBJ1-2, with 7 bases aligning to TRBD1. The CDR3 has 13 amino acids. Germline V gene sequence: CDR1 SGHTA, CDR2 FQGNSA. J gave up 8 bases and V 1 base, and 4 bases lay outside the gene matches.

The chain recombines TRBV10-1 with TRBJ2-1; no definite D call. CDR1 WNHNN and CDR2 SYGVQD come from the germline V gene (reference sequence). The CDR3 consists of 15 residues. V was clipped by 0 bases and J by 1 base, with 7 bases between them. CDR3 coding DNA: TGCGCCAGCAGTGAGTCAAGGCTTTCCTACAATGAGCAGTTCTTC. It codes for CASSESRLSYNEQFF.

The chain employs TRBV15 and TRBJ1-1; TRBD1 is a possible D gene (5 bases). The CDR3 has 13 residues. Germline CDR1 is LNHNV and CDR2 is YYDKDF (reference sequence). V dropped 8 bases and J dropped 7 bases, with 17 bases sitting between them. This chain's CDR3 is CATGASRGHEAFF. The CDR3 DNA reads TGTGCCACCGGCGCATCCCGGGGCCATGAAGCTTTCTTT. The variable domain in full, completed from reference TRBV15 and TRBJ1-1, reads DAMVIQNPRYQVTQFGKPVTLSCSQTLNHNVMYWYQQKSSQAPKLLFHYYDKDFNNEADTPDNFQSRRPNTSFCFLDIRSPGLGDTAMYLCATGASRGHEAFFGQGTRLTVV.

The chain joins TRBV7-9 to TRBJ2-3; tentative D call: TRBD1 (6 bases). The CDR3 covers 15 residues. Trimming took off 5 bases at V and 6 bases at J, with 18 bases between the two ends. In germline, CDR1 is SEHNR, CDR2 FQNEAQ (reference sequence). The CDR3 sequence: CASSPRTVGMDTQYF. As DNA, the CDR3 is TGTGCCAGCAGCCCAAGGACAGTGGGGATGGATACGCAGTATTTT.

The chain uses TRBV9 and TRBJ1-2; TRBD1 aligns across 8 bases. Germline CDR1 reads SGDLS; CDR2 reads YYNGEE. The CDR3 spans 15 residues. V lost 4 bases to trimming and J lost 3 bases; unmatched junction nucleotides: 8. The CDR3 protein is CASSPRAGGHYGYTF. Here the CDR3 DNA reads TGTGCCAGCAGCCCCCGGGCAGGGGGCCACTATGGCTACACCTTC.

This clonotype was observed a few times. The rearrangement joins TRBV7-9 to TRBJ1-2; a possible D gene is TRBD1 (5 bases). Germline V CDR1 and CDR2: SEHNR, FQNEAQ (reference sequence). V lost 4 bases, J lost 8 bases, and 8 bases lay in between. This CDR3 is built from 11 residues. The DNA for the CDR3 is TGTGCCAGCAGCTATCAGGGAGGCTACACCTTC. This gives the protein CASSYQGGYTF.

This clonotype was observed a few times. This chain links TRBV6-5 with TRBJ2-5, with 12 bases matching TRBD2. The J call may be mistaken, given a closer DNA end match to TRBJ2-7. This CDR3 is built from 13 residues. Germline CDR1 MNHEY, CDR2 SVGAGI. The CDR3 nucleotides are TGTGCCAGCAGTCGGACTAGCGGGGACGAGCAGTACTTC. It is translated as CASSRTSGDEQYF.

The J gene is TRBJ1-5, the V gene TRBV19; 10 bases match TRBD1. The germline V gene encodes CDR1 LNHDA and CDR2 SQIVND (reference sequence). J gave up 6 bases and V 6 bases, and 5 bases lay outside the gene matches. The CDR3 runs 14 residues. The CDR3 DNA follows: TGTGCCAGTAGGACAGGGGGCGCGGGTCAGCCCCAGCATTTT. Translated, it gives CASRTGGAGQPQHF. Supplemented by reference TRBV19 and TRBJ1-5, the full variable domain reads DGGITQSPKYLFRKEGQNVTLSCEQNLNHDAMYWYRQDPGQGLRLIYYSQIVNDFQKGDIAEGYSVSREKKESFPLTVTSAQKNPTAFYLCASRTGGAGQPQHFGDGTRLSIL.